These 21 T cell receptor beta chains were all obtained from the same sample, sequenced in a study of cytomegalovirus exposure and HLA in healthy donors. The primer mix had 60 Vbeta and 13 Jbeta primers. This table comes from immunoSEQ multiplex PCR, and its TCRdb copy is limited to in-frame clones, with some not included. The profile covers 250,000 to 300,000 clones, with approximately 91% appearing a single time and about 1.7% taken by the ten largest. Sequenced: PBMCs. The receptors were gathered from a girl aged 2-10 years in good health and CMV-seronegative.

The V call is TRBV5-1, the J call TRBJ1-2; 7 bases agree with TRBD1. In germline, CDR1 is SGHRS, CDR2 YFSETQ. Trimming removed 4 bases from V and 8 bases from J; junction bases left unmatched: 11. CDR3 length equals 14 residues. The CDR3 sequence: CASSAMDRSGGYTF. Written as DNA, the CDR3 is TGCGCCAGCAGCGCGATGGACAGGTCTGGGGGCTACACCTTC.

This sequence joins TRBV5-4 and TRBJ1-2; D unclear. The CDR3 spans 14 residues. Deletions cut 4 bases from V and 8 bases from J, with 18 bases between. Germline CDR1 and CDR2: SGHNT and YYREEE (reference sequence). The CDR3 DNA sequence: TGTGCCAGCAGCACCTGGGCAGGCCCTGGGGGCTACACCTTC. It is translated as CASSTWAGPGGYTF.

In nucleotides, the CDR3 is TGTGCCAGCAGCACCGGACTGAATGAGCAGTTCTTC. Amino acids: CASSTGLNEQFF. The chain is built from TRBV9 and TRBJ2-1; a possible D gene is TRBD2 (5 bases). V lost 4 bases to trimming and J lost 7 bases, with 9 bases between them. This CDR3 comprises 12 residues. Per the germline V gene, CDR1 is SGDLS and CDR2 is YYNGEE.

The J gene is TRBJ1-1, the V gene TRBV5-1; tentative D call: TRBD1 (5 bases). This CDR3 spans 15 amino acids. Per the germline V gene, CDR1 is SGHRS and CDR2 is YFSETQ. Deletions cut 4 bases from V and 0 bases from J, with 13 bases between. The CDR3 spells CASSRWTTMNTEAFF. As DNA, the CDR3 is TGCGCCAGCAGCCGATGGACAACTATGAACACTGAAGCTTTCTTT.

This clone was counted between two and nine times. Other DNA variants within this sample encode the same CDR3. The chain carries TRBV6-5 and TRBJ1-2, with D uncertain. V was shortened by 0 bases and J by 5 bases, with 7 bases between the two germline ends. The CDR3 contains 13 residues. Germline CDR1 is MNHEY and CDR2 is SVGAGI. CDR3 DNA: TGTGCCAGCAGTTACTCGGGAGGGTATGGCTACACCTTC. This sequence encodes CASSYSGGYGYTF.

CDR3 sequence: CASSSGLASYNEQYF. The DNA for the CDR3 is TGCGCCAGCAGCTCGGGACTAGCGAGCTACAACGAGCAGTACTTC. The chain combines TRBV5-1 with TRBJ2-7, with 10 bases matching TRBD2. There are 15 residues in the CDR3. The germline CDR1 and CDR2 sequences are SGHRS and YFSETQ. V gave up 3 bases and J gave up 5 bases; unmatched junction bases: 8.

The genes are TRBV2 and TRBJ2-3; TRBD2 agrees at 13 bases. V was pared by 4 bases and J by 7 bases, with 8 bases of the junction left unmatched. There are 16 residues in the CDR3. The germline CDR1 and CDR2 sequences are SNHLY and FYNNEI. The CDR3 is CASSGGLAGMINTQYF. The DNA of the CDR3 is TGTGCCAGCAGTGGGGGACTAGCGGGAATGATAAATACGCAGTATTTT.

The J gene is TRBJ2-7, the V gene TRBV29-1; 7 bases align to TRBD1. CDR1 and CDR2 (germline): SQVTM, ANQGSEA. The CDR3 runs 10 residues. V dropped 5 bases and J dropped 9; count of bases not matched to a gene: 4. The CDR3 sequence: CSVRQGRQYF. CDR3 DNA sequence: TGCAGCGTTAGACAGGGCAGGCAGTACTTC.

This chain joins TRBV5-4 and TRBJ2-1; 8 bases align to TRBD2. The CDR3 loop spans 16 amino acids. Trimming took 1 base from V and 8 from J; bases not matched to a gene: 11. Germline V gene data show CDR1 as SGHNT and CDR2 as YYREEE (reference sequence). The CDR3 spells CASSLLGRDLRDEQFF. CDR3 DNA sequence: TGTGCCAGCAGCTTGCTCGGGAGGGACCTTAGGGATGAGCAGTTCTTC. Drawing the rest from reference TRBV5-4 and TRBJ2-1, the complete variable domain is ETGVTQSPTHLIKTRGQQVTLRCSSQSGHNTVSWYQQALGQGPQFIFQYYREEENGRGNFPPRFSGLQFPNYSSELNVNALELDDSALYLCASSLLGRDLRDEQFFGPGTRLTVL.

This clone was recorded once. J is TRBJ2-7 and V is TRBV27; 9 bases line up with TRBD1. There are 14 residues in the CDR3. Trimming removed 5 bases from V and 2 bases from J; junction bases left unmatched: 4. Germline lookup yields CDR1 MNHEY and CDR2 SMNVEV (reference sequence). DNA of the CDR3: TGTGCCAGCAGTAGCCGGGACAGGGCCTACGAGCAGTACTTC. Amino acids: CASSSRDRAYEQYF.

The chain is built from TRBV18 and TRBJ1-5, with D possibly TRBD1 on 5 matching bases. Germline V lookup: CDR1 KGHSH, CDR2 LQKENI. The V gene lost 3 bases and the J gene lost 3 bases, with 12 bases spanning the gap. The CDR3 loop spans 15 amino acids. Here the CDR3 reads CASSPVGGVNQPQHF. The DNA for the CDR3 is TGTGCCAGCTCACCTGTTGGAGGGGTCAATCAGCCCCAGCATTTT.

The gene calls are TRBV4-2 and TRBJ2-1, with no clear D. The CDR3 sequence is 15 residues long. V was trimmed by 1 base and J by 8 bases, leaving 15 bases between them. CDR1 is LGHNA, CDR2 YNFKEQ, per germline. CDR3 protein: CASSQVSDSWDEQFF. CDR3 sequence (DNA): TGTGCCAGCAGCCAAGTGTCCGACTCGTGGGATGAGCAGTTCTTC.

The chain couples TRBV7-9 to TRBJ2-3, with 7 bases lining up with TRBD2. Germline CDR1 SEHNR, CDR2 FQNEAQ (reference sequence). This CDR3 has 16 amino acids. The junction had 10 bases not matched to a gene; V was cut back by 5 bases and J by 2 bases. In DNA, the CDR3 is TGTGCCAGCAGCCCCGCCCCTGGACTAGTCACAGATACGCAGTATTTT. Translating it yields CASSPAPGLVTDTQYF.

The chain couples TRBV18 to TRBJ2-2; possible D gene TRBD2, 5 bases. The CDR3 consists of 17 residues. Trimming removed 3 bases from V and 2 bases from J, with 16 bases in between. The germline V gene has CDR1 KGHSH and CDR2 LQKENI. CDR3 sequence reads: CASSPELLVPNTGELFF. For the CDR3, the DNA is TGTGCCAGCTCACCGGAGCTACTAGTCCCCAACACCGGGGAGCTGTTTTTT.

The V gene is TRBV5-4, the J gene TRBJ1-4; D not resolved. V was clipped by 10 bases and J by 5 bases, with 9 bases between them. Germline CDR1 reads SGHNT; CDR2 reads YYREEE (reference sequence). This CDR3 is built from 11 residues. The CDR3 sequence is CAYARNEKLFF. CDR3 DNA sequence: TGTGCCTACGCCAGGAATGAAAAACTGTTTTTT.

Only a few counts were recorded for this clone. The genes are TRBV28 and TRBJ2-3; D is possibly TRBD1 (5 bases). Trimming took 5 bases from V and 4 from J, leaving 19 bases between them. In germline, CDR1 is MDHEN, CDR2 SYDVKM. The CDR3 extends over 16 amino acids. For the CDR3, the DNA is TGTGCCAGCAGTCCCCTACACAGGACGATTGCAGATACGCAGTATTTT. It is translated as CASSPLHRTIADTQYF.

The chain links TRBV18 to TRBJ1-1, with 7 positions matching TRBD1. The ends lost 3 bases at V and 5 bases at J; junction bases unmatched: 6. There are 14 residues in the CDR3. CDR1 is KGHSH, CDR2 LQKENI, per germline. The DNA for the CDR3 is TGTGCCAGCTCACCTCAGGGGGGAAAAACTGAAGCTTTCTTT. Protein sequence: CASSPQGGKTEAFF.

The gene calls are TRBV9 and TRBJ2-7; 8 nucleotides line up with TRBD2. V shed 0 bases and J 4 bases; nucleotides not matched to a gene: 3. The CDR3 consists of 14 residues. CDR1 and CDR2 (germline): SGDLS, YYNGEE. CDR3 bases: TGTGCCAGCAGCGTAGAACGGGAGGGGTACGAGCAGTACTTC. Translating gives CASSVEREGYEQYF.

V and J are TRBV27 and TRBJ1-4, with a possible D match to TRBD1 (5 bases). V dropped 5 bases and J dropped 5 bases, with 9 bases sitting between them. From germline, CDR1 is MNHEY and CDR2 SMNVEV (reference sequence). The CDR3 is made up of 13 amino acids. CDR3 DNA sequence: TGTGCCAGCAGTCCCCAGGGAAATGAAAAACTGTTTTTT. Translating gives CASSPQGNEKLFF.

The chain links TRBV6-4 to TRBJ1-1; tentative D call: TRBD1 (6 bases). The CDR3 runs 15 residues. V shed 0 bases and J shed 4 bases, with 12 bases lying between them. From germline, CDR1 is MRHNA and CDR2 SNTAGT. The CDR3 coding sequence is TGTGCCAGCAGTGACTCGAGTCAGGGGCTCACTGAAGCTTTCTTT. This codes for CASSDSSQGLTEAFF.

The genes are TRBV11-3 and TRBJ1-5; 8 nucleotides line up with TRBD1. The germline gives CDR1 SGHNT, CDR2 YENEEA. Unmatched junction bases numbered 3, after V lost 4 bases and J lost 7 bases. This CDR3 comprises 13 residues. CDR3 coding DNA: TGTGCCAGCAGCTCGGGGACAGGACAGCCCCAGCATTTT. Residues: CASSSGTGQPQHF.